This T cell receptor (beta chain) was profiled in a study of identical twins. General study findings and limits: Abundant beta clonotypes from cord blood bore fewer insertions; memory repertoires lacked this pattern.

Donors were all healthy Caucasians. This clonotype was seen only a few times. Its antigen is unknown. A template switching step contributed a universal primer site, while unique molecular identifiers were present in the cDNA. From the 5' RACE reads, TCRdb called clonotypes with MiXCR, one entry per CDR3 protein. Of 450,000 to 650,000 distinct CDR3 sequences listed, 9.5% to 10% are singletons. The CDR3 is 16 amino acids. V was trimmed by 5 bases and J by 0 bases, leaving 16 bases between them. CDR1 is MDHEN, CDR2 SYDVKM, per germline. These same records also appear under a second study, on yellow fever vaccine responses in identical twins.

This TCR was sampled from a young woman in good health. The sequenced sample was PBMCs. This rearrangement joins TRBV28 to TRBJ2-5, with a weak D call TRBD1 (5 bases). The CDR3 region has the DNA TGTGCCAGCAGTACACGACAGCGACTCTACCAAGAGACCCAGTACTTC. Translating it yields CASSTRQRLYQETQYF.